One and the same sample provided the 24 T cell receptor beta chains below, sequenced in a study of response to subunit inactivated influenza vaccine. TCRdb processed the RT-PCR reads anew with MiXCR; each CDR3 protein has one entry. The data show about 310,000 distinct CDR3 sequences, with around a fifth seen just once and 9.5% to 13% held by the top ten. This specimen was PBMCs from blood, taken approximately 20 months after vaccination. Every receptor here comes from a man between 50 and 69 years old who received an inactivated influenza vaccine.

This clonotype came up a few times. V and J are TRBV5-5 and TRBJ1-1; 9 bases agree with TRBD1. CDR1 is SGHKS, CDR2 YYEKEE, per germline (reference sequence). V lost 6 bases to trimming and J lost 4 bases; unmatched junction nucleotides: 7. The CDR3 is 14 residues long. The CDR3 loop reads CASTRTGEGTEAFF. CDR3 DNA: TGTGCCAGCACACGGACAGGGGAAGGCACTGAAGCTTTCTTT.

This sequence joins TRBV6-5 and TRBJ2-1; 10 bases match TRBD2. Germline-derived CDR1 and CDR2 are MNHEY and SVGAGI. V lost 4 bases to trimming and J lost 6 bases; unmatched junction nucleotides: 12. The CDR3 is 17 residues long. CDR3 DNA sequence: TGTGCCAGCAGTTTCGGATCCGGGACTAGCGAGGGCAATGAGCAGTTCTTC. This sequence encodes CASSFGSGTSEGNEQFF.

CDR3 region: CASSQDYGGFQETQYF. The CDR3 DNA reads TGTGCCAGCAGCCAAGATTACGGGGGGTTCCAAGAGACCCAGTACTTC. J is TRBJ2-5 and V is TRBV4-2; 7 bases are shared with TRBD2. CDR3 length: 16 residues. CDR1 and CDR2 (germline): LGHNA, YNFKEQ. The J segment lost 1 base and the V segment lost 0 bases, leaving 5 bases of the junction unmatched.

The chain has TRBV15 and TRBJ2-2; D might be TRBD1 (6 bases). This CDR3 contains 16 residues. Germline values: CDR1 LNHNV, CDR2 YYDKDF (reference sequence). V lost 0 bases and J 6 bases, leaving 14 bases between the germline ends. The CDR3 DNA is TGTGCCACCAGCAGAGATAGGGTACAGGGATCCGGGGAGCTGTTTTTT. Its protein is CATSRDRVQGSGELFF.

This clonotype was picked up many times. This chain's CDR3 is CASSQERGEKLFF. CDR3 nucleotides: TGCGCCAGCAGCCAAGAAAGGGGGGAAAAACTGTTTTTT. The chain links TRBV4-3 to TRBJ1-4; possibly TRBD1 for D (6 bases). Germline V gene sequence: CDR1 LGHNA, CDR2 YSLEER. The CDR3 is 13 residues long. With 0 bases removed from V and 8 bases from J, the gap between germline ends came to 7 bases.

This clonotype has a handful of counts. The rearrangement joins TRBV9 to TRBJ1-1; D gene ambiguous. The V end was cut by 0 bases, the J end by 0 bases, with 6 bases between. Germline CDR1 and CDR2: SGDLS and YYNGEE. The CDR3 has 14 residues. The CDR3, as DNA: TGTGCCAGCAGCGTAGTCGTGATGAACACTGAAGCTTTCTTT. This translates into CASSVVVMNTEAFF.

This clonotype came up many times. The chain couples TRBV29-1 to TRBJ1-1; D not resolved. CDR3 size: 14 residues. The V end lost 6 bases, the J end lost 1 base, and 15 bases lay between the germline ends. Germline V gene sequence: CDR1 SQVTM, CDR2 ANQGSEA. The CDR3 loop is CSVAPEGANTEAFF. The CDR3 region has the DNA TGCAGCGTGGCCCCAGAGGGCGCGAACACTGAAGCTTTCTTT.

This clonotype was detected only a few times. In DNA form, the CDR3 reads TGCAGCGTTGAACGTCCGGACAGCCAATCCTACGAGCAGTACTTC. Translation: CSVERPDSQSYEQYF. The rearrangement joins TRBV29-1 to TRBJ2-7; TRBD1 is a possible D gene (6 bases). The CDR3 length is 15 residues. Trimming shortened V by 2 bases and J by 1 base, and 15 bases separated the two germline ends. Per the germline V gene, CDR1 is SQVTM and CDR2 is ANQGSEA.

This clonotype was observed a handful of times. The chain is built from TRBV7-2 and TRBJ2-5; D is uncertain. Germline V gene lookup returns CDR1 SGHTA and CDR2 FQGNSA. V gave up 8 bases and J gave up 1 base, with 11 bases separating them. This CDR3 region has 13 residues. CDR3 protein: CASGTRSQETQYF. The DNA for the CDR3 is TGTGCCAGCGGAACACGGAGCCAAGAGACCCAGTACTTC. Together with reference TRBV7-2 and TRBJ2-5, the CDR3 gives the full variable domain: GAGVSQSPSNKVTEKGKDVELRCDPISGHTALYWYRQSLGQGLEFLIYFQGNSAPDKSGLPSDRFSAERTGGSVSTLTIQRTQQEDSAVYLCASGTRSQETQYFGPGTRLLVL.

This clonotype showed up just a few times. The V and J genes are TRBV7-9 and TRBJ2-5; possible D gene TRBD1, 6 bases. Germline CDR1 and CDR2: SEHNR and FQNEAQ (reference sequence). The CDR3 extends over 16 amino acids. The V gene lost 1 base and the J gene lost 2 bases, with 14 bases spanning the gap. CDR3 DNA sequence: TGTGCCAGCAGCTTAGGACCCCTGGACAGTCAAGAGACCCAGTACTTC. Translation: CASSLGPLDSQETQYF.

The CDR3 reads CATSREGNLYNQPQHF. CDR3 in DNA: TGTGCCACCAGCAGAGAAGGGAATCTTTACAATCAGCCCCAGCATTTT. The chain uses TRBV15 and TRBJ1-5; D unclear. The length of the CDR3 is 16 residues. The germline CDR1 and CDR2 sequences are LNHNV and YYDKDF (reference sequence). V lost 0 bases and J 3 bases, leaving 12 bases between the germline ends.

This clonotype appeared a few times. CDR3 DNA sequence: TGTGCCAGCAGCCAAGATCTCCAGGGCTTGTCACCCCTCCACTTT. It specifies CASSQDLQGLSPLHF. The chain uses TRBV14 and TRBJ1-6; possible D gene TRBD1, 5 bases. V dropped 0 bases and J dropped 10 bases, with 13 bases sitting between them. The length of the CDR3 is 15 residues. Germline V gene data show CDR1 as SGHDN and CDR2 as FVKESK.

The sample holds many counts of this clonotype. V usage is TRBV12-3 or TRBV12-4 and J usage is TRBJ1-5; D unclear. V was shortened by 7 bases and J by 0 bases, with 4 bases between the two germline ends. The CDR3 is made up of 12 amino acids. CDR3 protein: CASTYSNQPQHF. As DNA, the CDR3 is TGTGCCAGCACCTATAGCAATCAGCCCCAGCATTTT.

For this clonotype: One junction end disagrees with the germline gene, perhaps due to a read error. The chain couples TRBV12-3 or TRBV12-4 to TRBJ2-2, with 9 bases lining up with TRBD2. The length of the CDR3 is 14 residues. CDR3 DNA sequence: TGTGCCAGCAGTTTTTATAGCGGGGGAAAAACCTTAGCTTTT. Translation: CASSFYSGGKTLAF.

This clonotype was counted between two and nine times. This chain connects TRBV6-1 to TRBJ1-3, with D uncertain. The CDR3 loop spans 13 amino acids. The germline CDR1 and CDR2 sequences are MNHNS and SASEGT. V was shortened by 6 bases and J by 0 bases, with 6 bases between the two germline ends. The CDR3 is CASRQPSGNTIYF. The CDR3 coding sequence is TGTGCCAGCAGACAACCCTCTGGAAACACCATATATTTT.

This clonotype was recorded a few times. This chain connects TRBV29-1 to TRBJ2-7, with 10 bases matching TRBD2. CDR3 length: 12 residues. Germline CDR1 reads SQVTM; CDR2 reads ANQGSEA. V trimming: 4 bases; J trimming: 3 bases; junction bases outside the gene matches: 0. The CDR3 region is CSVGTSGYEQYF. The DNA for the CDR3 is TGCAGCGTTGGGACTAGCGGCTACGAGCAGTACTTC.

The chain combines TRBV19 with TRBJ2-7; D is possibly TRBD2 (5 bases). The CDR3 is made up of 13 amino acids. The V gene's germline CDR1 is LNHDA and CDR2 SQIVND (reference sequence). V shed 5 bases and J shed 1 base, with 9 bases lying between them. The CDR3 sequence is CASSFTGSYEQYF. Here the CDR3 DNA reads TGTGCCAGTAGTTTCACGGGGTCCTACGAGCAGTACTTC.

This clonotype has more than one count but fewer than ten. This chain connects TRBV4-1 to TRBJ2-4; the match to TRBD2 covers 9 bases. J gave up 9 bases and V 1 base, and 7 bases lay outside the gene matches. CDR1 MGHRA and CDR2 YSYEKL come from the germline V gene. The CDR3 sequence is 15 residues long. For the CDR3, the DNA is TGCGCCAGCAGCCAAGTCCTTAGGCGGGGGGGCATTCAGTACTTC. It encodes CASSQVLRRGGIQYF.

The chain recombines TRBV20-1 with TRBJ1-5; D is ambiguous. There are 14 residues in the CDR3. Germline CDR1 and CDR2: DFQATT and SNEGSKA (reference sequence). V lost 6 bases and J 0 bases, leaving 12 bases between the germline ends. The CDR3 DNA sequence: TGCAGTGCGCGCGATTTGTATAGCAATCAGCCCCAGCATTTT. Amino acid sequence: CSARDLYSNQPQHF.

This clonotype was picked up a small number of times. The J gene is TRBJ2-3, the V gene TRBV20-1; TRBD2 aligns across 7 bases. The CDR3 consists of 12 residues. Germline V gene data show CDR1 as DFQATT and CDR2 as SNEGSKA (reference sequence). V trimming: 7 bases; J trimming: 0 bases; junction bases outside the gene matches: 1. DNA of the CDR3: TGCAGTGTTAGCGGGAGCACAGATACGCAGTATTTT. Protein: CSVSGSTDTQYF.

This clonotype was seen a handful of times. V gene TRBV4-3 combines with J gene TRBJ2-5, with 9 bases identical to TRBD1. V was pared by 3 bases and J by 1 base, with 6 bases of the junction left unmatched. CDR1 and CDR2 (germline): LGHNA, YSLEER. The CDR3 extends over 16 amino acids. CDR3 in DNA: TGCGCCAGCAGCCAGGTGACAGGGGGGATCCAAGAGACCCAGTACTTC. Translated, it gives CASSQVTGGIQETQYF.

This chain uses TRBV3-1 with TRBJ2-1; TRBD2 matches 8 bases. In germline, CDR1 is LGHDT, CDR2 YNNKEL (reference sequence). The CDR3 consists of 15 residues. The trim removed 1 base at V and 3 bases at J, leaving 2 bases unmatched. The CDR3: CASSQALAGYNEQFF. In DNA form, the CDR3 reads TGTGCCAGCAGCCAAGCCCTAGCGGGCTACAATGAGCAGTTCTTC.

The rearrangement joins TRBV9 to TRBJ2-3, with D hard to call. Trimming removed 4 bases from V and 0 bases from J, with 12 bases in between. Germline CDR1 reads SGDLS; CDR2 reads YYNGEE. The CDR3 runs 15 residues. The CDR3 sequence is CASSKVIGSTDTQYF. The CDR3 DNA is TGTGCCAGCAGCAAAGTCATCGGGAGCACAGATACGCAGTATTTT.

This clonotype has only a few counts. The CDR3 sequence is CSARYPTEGGYTF. The DNA of the CDR3 is TGCAGTGCTAGGTATCCAACGGAGGGTGGCTACACCTTC. The gene calls are TRBV20-1 and TRBJ1-2; D gene unclear. CDR3 length: 13 residues. V dropped 3 bases and J dropped 7 bases, with 15 bases sitting between them. Per the germline V gene, CDR1 is DFQATT and CDR2 is SNEGSKA (reference sequence).